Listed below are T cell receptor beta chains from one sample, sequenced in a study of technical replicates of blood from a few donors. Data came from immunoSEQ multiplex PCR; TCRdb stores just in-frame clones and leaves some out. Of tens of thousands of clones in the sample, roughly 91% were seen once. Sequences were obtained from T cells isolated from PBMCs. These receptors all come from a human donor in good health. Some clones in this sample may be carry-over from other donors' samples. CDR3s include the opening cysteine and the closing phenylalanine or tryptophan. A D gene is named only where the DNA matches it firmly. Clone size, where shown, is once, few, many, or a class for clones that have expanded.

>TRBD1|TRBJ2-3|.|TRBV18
TGTGCCAGCTCCCCTACAGGGGGCACAGATACGCAGTATTTT
CASSPTGGTDTQYF
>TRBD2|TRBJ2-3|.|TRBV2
TGTGCCAGCAGTTTAGCGGGGGAAAGCACAGATACGCAGTATTTT
CASSLAGESTDTQYF
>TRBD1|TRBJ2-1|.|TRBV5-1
TGCGCCAGCAGCTTTATTGACAGGGGATACAATGATGAGCAGTTCTTC
CASSFIDRGYNDEQFF
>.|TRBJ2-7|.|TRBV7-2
TGTGCCAGCAGCCAAAGGAGGACCGCTTGGGAGCAGTACTTC
CASSQRRTAWEQYF
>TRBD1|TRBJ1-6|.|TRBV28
TGTGCCAGCAGTTTATCGACAGGGGTCCGGTCACCCCTCCACTTT
CASSLSTGVRSPLHF
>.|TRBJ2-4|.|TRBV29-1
TGCAGCGTTGACGTATCAGGGGCCAAAAACATTCAGTACTTC
CSVDVSGAKNIQYF
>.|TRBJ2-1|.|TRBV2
TGTGCCAGCAGTGGGACAGTCTTGGACAATGAGCAGTTCTTC
CASSGTVLDNEQFF
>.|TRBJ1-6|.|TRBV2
TGTGCCAGCCAGTCTTGGGCTGACTCACCCCTCCACTTT
CASQSWADSPLHF
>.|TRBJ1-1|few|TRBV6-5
TGTGCCAGCAGTTACTCGGGCGGGGGGGAGGCTGAAGCTTTCTTT
CASSYSGGGEAEAFF
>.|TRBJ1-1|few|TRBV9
TGTGCCAGCAGCATAGCAAACAGGCCCGAAGCTTTCTTT
CASSIANRPEAFF
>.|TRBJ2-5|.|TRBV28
TGTGCCAGCTTTACCGGGGTACAAGAGACCCAGTACTTC
CASFTGVQETQYF
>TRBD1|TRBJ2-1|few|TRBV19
TGTGCCAGTACCCCCCGGGACAGGGTGGGCTCCTACAATGAGCAGTTCTTC
CASTPRDRVGSYNEQFF
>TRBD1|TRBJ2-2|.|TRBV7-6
TGTGCCACCCCAAGACAGGGATCCACCGGGGAGCTGTTTTTT
CATPRQGSTGELFF
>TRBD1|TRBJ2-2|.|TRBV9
TGTGCCAGCAGCGTAGACAGGGGCGCATCCGGGGAGCTGTTTTTT
CASSVDRGASGELFF
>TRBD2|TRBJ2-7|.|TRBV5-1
TGCGCCAGCAGCTTGGCTCTCCAGCGGGGGGCATACGAGCAGTACTTC
CASSLALQRGAYEQYF
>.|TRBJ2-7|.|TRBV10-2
TGCGCCAGCAGTGTGGTCCGAAGGGGCTCCTACGAGCAGTACTTC
CASSVVRRGSYEQYF
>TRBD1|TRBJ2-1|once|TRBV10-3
TGTGCCATCAGTGCCGGGACAGGGGCCTACAATGAGCAGTTCTTC
CAISAGTGAYNEQFF
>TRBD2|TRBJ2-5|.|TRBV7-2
TGTGCCAGCAGCCGCTATAGCGGGACCGGAGAGACCCAGTACTTC
CASSRYSGTGETQYF
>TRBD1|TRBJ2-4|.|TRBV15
TGTGCCACCAGCCACCGACAGGGGGTAAACATTCAGTACTTC
CATSHRQGVNIQYF
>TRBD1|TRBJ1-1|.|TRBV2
TGTGCCAGCAGTAGGGACAGGGAGACCGCTGAAGCTTTCTTT
CASSRDRETAEAFF
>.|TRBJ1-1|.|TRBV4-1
TGCGCCAGCAGCCCTTCCGGGCAGGAGGTCACTGAAGCTTTCTTT
CASSPSGQEVTEAFF
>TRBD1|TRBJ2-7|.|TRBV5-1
TGCGCCAGCACCCGCTTACCCGGACAGGGCGGAAGAGAGCAGTACTTC
CASTRLPGQGGREQYF
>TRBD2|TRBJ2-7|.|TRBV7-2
TGTGCCAGCAGCTTAGCACTAGCGGGGACCTACGAGCAGTACTTC
CASSLALAGTYEQYF
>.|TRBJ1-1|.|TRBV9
TGTGCCAGCAGCGTAGGACAACAGAGATGGGACACTGAAGCTTTCTTT
CASSVGQQRWDTEAFF
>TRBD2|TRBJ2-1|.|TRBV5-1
TGCGCCAGCAGCTTGTACCGATTAGCGGGACTAGCGGGAAATGAGCAGTTCTTC
CASSLYRLAGLAGNEQFF
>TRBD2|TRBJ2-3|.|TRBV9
TGTGCCAGCAGCGTAGCTGGGGGAGGCGGGGGGGCCCAAGATACGCAGTATTTT
CASSVAGGGGGAQDTQYF
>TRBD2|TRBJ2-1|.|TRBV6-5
TGTGCCAGCAGGACTACTAGCGTCGGTGAGCAGTTCTTC
CASRTTSVGEQFF
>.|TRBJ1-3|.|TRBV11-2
TGTGCCAGCAGCAATCGATGGACTGTACCCTCTGGAAACACCATATATTTT
CASSNRWTVPSGNTIYF
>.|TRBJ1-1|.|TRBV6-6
TGTGCCAGCAGTTACTGGGACAAGAACACTGAAGCTTTCTTT
CASSYWDKNTEAFF
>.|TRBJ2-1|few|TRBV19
TGTGCCAGTAGTATAGAGCACAGGAATTACAATGAGCAGTTCTTC
CASSIEHRNYNEQFF
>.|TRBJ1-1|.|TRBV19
TGTGCCAGTAGTACAGGGGTGGTGAACACTGAAGCTTTCTTT
CASSTGVVNTEAFF
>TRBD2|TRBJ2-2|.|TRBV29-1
TGCAGCGTTGAGGGGACTAGCGGGACCGGGGCCGGGGAGCTGTTTTTT
CSVEGTSGTGAGELFF
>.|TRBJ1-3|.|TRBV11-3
TGTGCCAGCAGCCGGACGGAGGTCTCTGGAAACACCATATATTTT
CASSRTEVSGNTIYF
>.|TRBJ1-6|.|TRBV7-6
TGTGCCAGCAGCTTAGGGACAGCCGGAGGATCACCCCTCCACTTT
CASSLGTAGGSPLHF
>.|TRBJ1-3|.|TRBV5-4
TGTGCCAGCAGCTTGGACAGCTCTGGAAACACCATATATTTT
CASSLDSSGNTIYF
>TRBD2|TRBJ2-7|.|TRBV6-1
TGTGCCAGCAGTGAAGCCGTGGGACTAGCTTCTTTTTCCGAGCAGTACTTC
CASSEAVGLASFSEQYF
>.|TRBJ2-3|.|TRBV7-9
TGTGCCAGCAGCTTACCTCGGGGAACTGGGACAGATACGCAGTATTTT
CASSLPRGTGTDTQYF
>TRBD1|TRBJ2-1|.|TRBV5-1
TGCGCCAGCAGCAACCCGCTAGGACAGGGTAAAAATGAGCAGTTCTTC
CASSNPLGQGKNEQFF
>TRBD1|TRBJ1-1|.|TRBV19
TGTGCCAGTAGCTTCTCCCGGACAGGCAAAGCTTTCTTT
CASSFSRTGKAFF
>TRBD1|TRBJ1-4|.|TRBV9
TGTGCCAGCAGCGTAACAGGGGATCATGAAAAACTGTTTTTT
CASSVTGDHEKLFF
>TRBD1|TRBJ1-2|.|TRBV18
TGTGCCAGCTCATTAAATCAGTTCGGGACAGCTAACTATGGCTACACCTTC
CASSLNQFGTANYGYTF
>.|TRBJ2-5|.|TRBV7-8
TGTGCCAGCAGCTCACACAGCGGAGGAGAAGAGACCCAGTACTTC
CASSSHSGGEETQYF